These 14 T cell receptor beta chains were sequenced from one sample in a study of T cell responses to AZD1222 COVID-19 vaccine. The protocol was immunoSEQ multiplex PCR, while the TCRdb copy is restricted to in-frame clones and leaves out a portion. The repertoire includes over 150,000 clones, roughly nine tenths of them detected once, and around 3% sits in the top ten. The starting material was peripheral blood, obtained on day 0 of AZD1222 vaccination. These receptor sequences come from an adult in good health.

The J gene is TRBJ2-3, the V gene TRBV5-1; weak D call: TRBD2 (6 bases). The CDR3 has 19 residues. CDR1 is SGHRS and CDR2 is YFSETQ in the germline V gene. Trimming pared 0 bases from V and 4 bases from J, leaving 24 bases between. CDR3 region: CASSLGYLSRLPGADTQYF. The CDR3 DNA follows: TGCGCCAGCAGCTTGGGGTATTTGTCTAGGCTCCCGGGGGCAGATACGCAGTATTTT.

The V gene is TRBV12-3 or TRBV12-4, the J gene TRBJ2-7, with unresolved D. The length of the CDR3 is 13 residues. The V end was cut by 6 bases, the J end by 4 bases, with 13 bases between. The CDR3: CASRSTNRYEQYF. The CDR3 coding sequence is TGTGCCAGCAGGAGTACAAATCGGTACGAGCAGTACTTC.

The J gene is TRBJ1-5, the V gene TRBV6-2 or TRBV6-3, with D perhaps matching TRBD1 (5 bases). This CDR3 region has 15 residues. In germline, CDR1 is MNHEY, CDR2 SVGEGT. V was clipped by 4 bases and J by 7 bases, with 17 bases between them. In DNA, the CDR3 is TGTGCCAGCAGTTCCGGGACCCTAAGTCGGCAGCCCCAGCATTTT. Translating it yields CASSSGTLSRQPQHF.

This chain connects TRBV28 to TRBJ2-2, with D perhaps TRBD1 or TRBD2 (5 bases each). Trimming shortened V by 6 bases and J by 2 bases, and 13 bases separated the two germline ends. The CDR3 has 15 residues. Germline CDR1 is MDHEN and CDR2 is SYDVKM. The chain's CDR3 is CASSLSGPNTGELFF. The CDR3 nucleotides read TGTGCCAGCAGCCTTTCGGGGCCTAACACCGGGGAGCTGTTTTTT.

This clone has a single count. This chain uses TRBV19 with TRBJ2-2; 7 bases match TRBD2. The CDR3 consists of 17 residues. Germline-derived CDR1 and CDR2 are LNHDA and SQIVND (reference sequence). After removal of 5 bases from V and 4 bases from J, the junction contained 13 bases not matched to a gene. CDR3 bases: TGTGCCAGTAGTCGACCGCGGCTAGCGGCCCTCACCGGGGAGCTGTTTTTT. Its protein product is CASSRPRLAALTGELFF.

CDR3: CASTPRDRWEQYF. The CDR3 DNA follows: TGTGCCAGCACCCCCAGGGATCGGTGGGAGCAGTACTTC. The chain has TRBV2 and TRBJ2-7; possible D gene TRBD1, 5 bases. The CDR3 has 13 residues. CDR1 is SNHLY and CDR2 is FYNNEI in the germline V gene. With 7 bases removed from V and 7 bases from J, the gap between germline ends came to 17 bases.

The chain links TRBV5-1 to TRBJ2-3; 11 bases match TRBD1. The length of the CDR3 is 16 residues. Germline-derived CDR1 and CDR2 are SGHRS and YFSETQ. V dropped 4 bases and J dropped 2; count of bases not matched to a gene: 6. The CDR3 is CASSRGQGAYTDTQYF. The DNA of the CDR3 is TGCGCCAGCAGCCGCGGACAGGGGGCCTACACAGATACGCAGTATTTT. Using reference TRBV5-1 and TRBJ2-3 for the parts outside the CDR3, the full variable domain is KAGVTQTPRYLIKTRGQQVTLSCSPISGHRSVSWYQQTPGQGLQFLFEYFSETQRNKGNFPGRFSGRQFSNSRSEMNVSTLELGDSALYLCASSRGQGAYTDTQYFGPGTRLTVL.

About this clone itself: The same CDR3 can be traced to other DNA sequences in this sample. This chain joins TRBV19 and TRBJ1-5, with D unclear. The CDR3 has 14 residues. The germline V gene encodes CDR1 LNHDA and CDR2 SQIVND (reference sequence). Trimming removed 2 bases from V and 1 base from J, with 6 bases in between. CDR3 nucleotides: TGTGCCAGTAGTATACGAGGAAGCAATCAGCCCCAGCATTTT. Translating it yields CASSIRGSNQPQHF.

V gene TRBV28 combines with J gene TRBJ2-3; possible D gene TRBD2, 6 bases. Trimming removed 3 bases at V and 3 bases at J, with 13 bases between. CDR1 is MDHEN, CDR2 SYDVKM, per germline. The CDR3 length is 15 residues. The CDR3 sequence is CASSFGGARTDTQYF. CDR3 DNA: TGTGCCAGCAGTTTCGGAGGGGCTAGAACAGATACGCAGTATTTT. The full variable domain, rest sourced from reference TRBV28 and TRBJ2-3, is DVKVTQSSRYLVKRTGEKVFLECVQDMDHENMFWYRQDPGLGLRLIYFSYDVKMKEKGDIPEGYSVSREKKERFSLILESASTNQTSMYLCASSFGGARTDTQYFGPGTRLTVL.

The count of this clone is one. The gene calls are TRBV19 and TRBJ1-1; 9 bases are a match to TRBD1. Germline V lookup: CDR1 LNHDA, CDR2 SQIVND (reference sequence). The junction had 7 bases not matched to a gene; V was cut back by 6 bases and J by 2 bases. The CDR3 sequence is 15 residues long. The CDR3, as DNA: TGTGCCAGTAGGAGGGACAGGGAGGGAAACACTGAAGCTTTCTTT. Its translation is CASRRDREGNTEAFF.

This clone came up once. The rearrangement links TRBV27 to TRBJ2-7, with 13 bases identical to TRBD2. V lost 4 bases, J lost 3 bases, and 12 bases stayed unmatched. Germline CDR1 MNHEY, CDR2 SMNVEV (reference sequence). The CDR3 has 18 amino acids. The CDR3 DNA reads TGTGCCAGCAGTTCTCTCCCGGGGACTAGCGGGGAATTCTACGAGCAGTACTTC. Protein: CASSSLPGTSGEFYEQYF.

The chain is built from TRBV18 and TRBJ2-3; D remains unclear. Germline-derived CDR1 and CDR2 are KGHSH and LQKENI. The V and J ends lost 2 bases and 0 bases respectively, with 3 bases between them. This CDR3 contains 13 residues. CDR3 DNA: TGTGCCAGCTCACCATCCAGCACAGATACGCAGTATTTT. The encoded protein is CASSPSSTDTQYF. Full variable domain (remainder filled in from reference TRBV18 and TRBJ2-3): NAGVMQNPRHLVRRRGQEARLRCSPMKGHSHVYWYRQLPEEGLKFMVYLQKENIIDESGMPKERFSAEFPKEGPSILRIQQVVRGDSAAYFCASSPSSTDTQYFGPGTRLTVL.

The chain carries TRBV27 and TRBJ1-5; the match to TRBD1 covers 11 bases. Germline CDR1 and CDR2: MNHEY and SMNVEV (reference sequence). The V and J ends lost 6 bases and 0 bases, in that order; junction bases with no gene match: 7. The CDR3 totals 17 residues. The CDR3 DNA sequence: TGTGCCAGCAGCCGGGGACAGGGGGTCTATAGCAATCAGCCCCAGCATTTT. Protein sequence: CASSRGQGVYSNQPQHF.

The V gene is TRBV25-1, the J gene TRBJ2-2; 7 bases are a match to TRBD1. This CDR3 comprises 15 residues. The germline V gene has CDR1 MGHDK and CDR2 SYGVNS. V dropped 1 base and J dropped 6; count of bases not matched to a gene: 5. The CDR3 region has the DNA TGTGCCAGCAGTGAATGGGACAGAAGATCCGGGGAGCTGTTTTTT. The encoded protein is CASSEWDRRSGELFF.